One sample yielded the 30 T cell receptor beta chains listed below, sequenced in a study of post-analysis software for immune sequencing data. Study results and limitations: A handful of TRBV segments (TRBV5-6, TRBV5-1 and TRBV20-1 among them) occurred more frequently in patients than in controls.

Unique molecular identifiers featured in each of the TCR beta cDNA libraries. One entry per CDR3 protein, called by TCRdb with MiXCR from the PCR reads. In the table there are about 540,000 distinct CDR3 sequences, roughly 34% of which are singletons. Antigen specificity for these receptors is unknown. Sequenced material: blood. These receptors were obtained from a girl under 18 with multiple sclerosis.

This chain joins TRBV20-1 and TRBJ2-4; either TRBD1 or TRBD2 may fit D (6 bases each). V lost 4 bases to trimming and J lost 13 bases, with 20 bases between them. CDR3 length equals 13 residues. Germline-derived CDR1 and CDR2 are DFQATT and SNEGSKA (reference sequence). Written as DNA, the CDR3 is TGCAGTGCTAAATGGGGGGCATGGAGGGAGCAGTACTTC. Translated, it gives CSAKWGAWREQYF.

This clonotype was detected only a few times. The chain joins TRBV5-1 to TRBJ1-1; unclear D gene. Germline V gene sequence: CDR1 SGHRS, CDR2 YFSETQ. This CDR3 spans 15 amino acids. V dropped 4 bases and J dropped 1 base, with 14 bases sitting between them. The CDR3 here is CASSLSRLSNTEAFF. For the CDR3, the DNA is TGCGCCAGCAGCCTCTCCAGGCTTTCGAACACTGAAGCTTTCTTT.

The chain carries TRBV29-1 and TRBJ1-2; the match to TRBD1 covers 8 bases. The CDR3 covers 14 residues. Germline V gene sequence: CDR1 SQVTM, CDR2 ANQGSEA. The V and J ends lost 0 bases and 8 bases, in that order; junction bases with no gene match: 8. This CDR3 is CSVEEWDRPRGYTF. CDR3 sequence (DNA): TGCAGCGTTGAAGAGTGGGACAGGCCGAGGGGCTACACCTTC. Full variable domain (outside the CDR3, taken from reference TRBV29-1 and TRBJ1-2): SAVISQKPSRDICQRGTSLTIQCQVDSQVTMMFWYRQQPGQSLTLIATANQGSEATYESGFVIDKFPISRPNLTFSTLTVSNMSPEDSSIYLCSVEEWDRPRGYTFGSGTRLTVV.

The gene calls are TRBV10-3 and TRBJ2-5; either TRBD1 or TRBD2 may fit D (5 bases each). Germline lookup yields CDR1 ENHRY and CDR2 SYGVKD. V lost 2 bases to trimming and J lost 5 bases, with 9 bases between them. The CDR3 extends over 13 amino acids. The CDR3 reads CAISEKGSETQYF. CDR3 nucleotides: TGTGCCATCAGTGAGAAGGGGAGCGAGACCCAGTACTTC.

This clonotype was seen a few times. The chain recombines TRBV20-1 with TRBJ2-5; maybe TRBD2 (6 bases). Per germline, CDR1 DFQATT and CDR2 SNEGSKA (reference sequence). Trimming pared 6 bases from V and 4 bases from J, leaving 15 bases between. The CDR3 sequence is 13 residues long. This CDR3 is CSAGWGGIETQYF. The CDR3 DNA is TGCAGTGCCGGGTGGGGCGGGATAGAGACCCAGTACTTC.

The chain uses TRBV2 and TRBJ2-7; a weak D match, TRBD2 (6 bases). TRBJ2-5 explains the end of the DNA better; the J call may be wrong. The germline V gene encodes CDR1 SNHLY and CDR2 FYNNEI. The CDR3 covers 15 residues. The CDR3: CASSALLAGGETQYF. CDR3 DNA: TGTGCCAGCAGTGCCCTACTAGCAGGCGGGGAGACCCAGTACTTC.

V is TRBV18 and J is TRBJ2-5, with TRBD2 as a possible D gene (5 bases). Germline values: CDR1 KGHSH, CDR2 LQKENI. The CDR3 loop spans 13 amino acids. V was clipped by 6 bases and J by 5 bases, with 13 bases between them. The CDR3 region has the DNA TGTGCCAGCTCTCTGCCGGGATCGGAGACCCAGTACTTC. Amino acid sequence: CASSLPGSETQYF.

The chain is built from TRBV11-2 and TRBJ2-5, with unresolved D. Germline V gives CDR1 SGHAT, CDR2 FQNNGV. V was clipped by 5 bases and J by 9 bases, with 10 bases between them. The CDR3 loop spans 11 amino acids. For the CDR3, the DNA is TGTGCCAGCAGCGTGAAAGCCCCCCAGTACTTC. Translation: CASSVKAPQYF.

On this clonotype itself: One end of the junction varies from germline; a read error may be responsible. The chain joins TRBV29-1 to TRBJ2-5; TRBD1 agrees at 7 bases. The closer fit of TRBJ2-7 to the DNA end suggests the J call may be wrong. The CDR3 runs to 15 residues. From germline, CDR1 is SQVTM and CDR2 ANQGSEA. CDR3 coding DNA: TGCAGCGCTGAAGTAGGCGAGGGGGCCTCCTACGAGCAGTACTTC. This codes for CSAEVGEGASYEQYF.

The rearrangement joins TRBV6-1 to TRBJ1-2; a weak D match, TRBD1 (6 bases). The CDR3 has 14 residues. V gave up 3 bases and J gave up 7 bases, with 15 bases separating them. Germline lookup yields CDR1 MNHNS and CDR2 SASEGT. The CDR3 reads CASSDAGGRGGYTF. The CDR3, as DNA: TGTGCCAGCAGTGATGCGGGGGGGCGGGGTGGCTACACCTTC.

This clonotype came up a few times. This chain joins TRBV20-1 and TRBJ2-3; weak D call: TRBD2 (6 bases). The V end lost 2 bases, the J end lost 1 base, and 10 bases lay between the germline ends. This CDR3 has 14 amino acids. The germline gives CDR1 DFQATT, CDR2 SNEGSKA (reference sequence). The CDR3 coding sequence is TGCAGTGCTAGAAGGGCGGGGCGCACAGATACGCAGTATTTT. Translating it yields CSARRAGRTDTQYF.

This clonotype was counted between two and nine times. This chain uses TRBV5-1 with TRBJ2-5, with 14 bases lining up with TRBD2. Germline V gene sequence: CDR1 SGHRS, CDR2 YFSETQ. The CDR3 has 17 residues. V was pared by 3 bases and J by 0 bases, with 4 bases of the junction left unmatched. In DNA, the CDR3 is TGCGCCAGCAGCTGGACTAGCGGGGGGCAGTACCAAGAGACCCAGTACTTC. This gives the protein CASSWTSGGQYQETQYF.

With regard to this clonotype: The junction does not match germline at one end; this may be a read error. J is TRBJ2-6 and V is TRBV5-1; a possible D gene is TRBD1 (5 bases). Germline CDR1 and CDR2: SGHRS and YFSETQ. CDR3 length equals 13 residues. The CDR3 loop is CASGGSGANVPTF. DNA for the CDR3: TGCGCCAGCGGCGGCTCTGGGGCCAACGTCCCGACTTTC.

The CDR3 DNA reads TGTGCCAGCAGTGAATGGACACGATCCTACAATGAGCAGTTCTTC. It specifies CASSEWTRSYNEQFF. The chain employs TRBV6-1 and TRBJ2-1; D possibly corresponds to TRBD1 (5 bases). Germline CDR1 reads MNHNS; CDR2 reads SASEGT. Trimming took 2 bases from V and 1 from J, leaving 9 bases between them. CDR3 length: 15 amino acids.

The chain uses TRBV4-1 and TRBJ2-1, with 7 bases identical to TRBD2. The CDR3 runs to 17 residues. Germline CDR1 reads MGHRA; CDR2 reads YSYEKL. Unmatched junction bases numbered 13, after V lost 3 bases and J lost 5 bases. The chain's CDR3 is CASSHLGRTRFDNEQFF. CDR3 nucleotide sequence: TGCGCCAGCAGCCACCTAGGGAGGACTAGGTTCGACAATGAGCAGTTCTTC.

V gene TRBV5-4 combines with J gene TRBJ2-3; 10 positions match TRBD1. The germline gives CDR1 SGHNT, CDR2 YYREEE (reference sequence). J gave up 6 bases and V 4 bases, and 8 bases lay outside the gene matches. The CDR3 is 15 residues long. CDR3 in DNA: TGTGCCAGCAGCGCCCGGGACAGGGGAGGGGATACGCAGTATTTT. Protein sequence: CASSARDRGGDTQYF.

This clonotype came up a few times. V usage is TRBV5-6 and J usage is TRBJ1-1; the D gene is possibly TRBD1 (5 bases). Germline CDR1 and CDR2: SGHDT and YYEEEE. The V end lost 1 base, the J end lost 3 bases, and 16 bases lay between the germline ends. The CDR3 extends over 16 amino acids. The CDR3 loop reads CASSLLGALGDTEAFF. The CDR3 coding sequence is TGTGCCAGCAGCTTGCTTGGGGCCCTGGGGGACACTGAAGCTTTCTTT.

This chain uses TRBV10-2 with TRBJ1-5; tentatively, D is TRBD1 (6 bases). V shed 3 bases and J shed 5 bases, with 23 bases lying between them. The CDR3 is 18 residues long. The germline V gene encodes CDR1 WSHSY and CDR2 SAAADI. The DNA of the CDR3 is TGCGCCAGCAGTGAAACCCCCCTGTCAGGGGAAGGATATCAGCCCCAGCATTTT. It yields the protein CASSETPLSGEGYQPQHF.

V gene TRBV4-1 combines with J gene TRBJ1-1; no firm D call. V shed 0 bases and J shed 0 bases, with 11 bases lying between them. The CDR3 is made up of 16 amino acids. Per germline, CDR1 MGHRA and CDR2 YSYEKL. CDR3 protein: CASSQEPGSMNTEAFF. The CDR3 nucleotides are TGCGCCAGCAGCCAAGAACCAGGTTCAATGAACACTGAAGCTTTCTTT.

This clonotype was counted only a few times. J is TRBJ1-1 and V is TRBV5-1, with D unclear. Trimming left V 1 base short and J 1 base short, with 14 bases between. Germline loops: CDR1 SGHRS, CDR2 YFSETQ. The CDR3 consists of 16 residues. CDR3 sequence (DNA): TGCGCCAGCAGCTTGTGGATCCGACAACCGAACACTGAAGCTTTCTTT. Translating it yields CASSLWIRQPNTEAFF.

The chain links TRBV29-1 to TRBJ1-6; maybe TRBD1 (6 bases). This CDR3 is built from 13 residues. Germline V gives CDR1 SQVTM, CDR2 ANQGSEA. V gave up 6 bases and J gave up 8 bases, with 14 bases separating them. The CDR3: CSVSQGSDSPLHF. CDR3 bases: TGCAGCGTATCCCAGGGGAGCGATTCACCCCTCCACTTT. Drawing the rest from reference TRBV29-1 and TRBJ1-6, the complete variable domain is SAVISQKPSRDICQRGTSLTIQCQVDSQVTMMFWYRQQPGQSLTLIATANQGSEATYESGFVIDKFPISRPNLTFSTLTVSNMSPEDSSIYLCSVSQGSDSPLHFGNGTRLTVT.

This rearrangement joins TRBV25-1 to TRBJ1-1; tentative D call: TRBD1 (5 bases). The CDR3 is 15 amino acids. CDR1 and CDR2 from the germline V gene are MGHDK and SYGVNS. V was pared by 5 bases and J by 5 bases, with 18 bases between. The CDR3 sequence: CASSLGTDPRTEAFF. CDR3 DNA sequence: TGTGCCAGCAGTCTCGGGACCGACCCCCGAACTGAAGCTTTCTTT.

This clonotype has just a few counts. The chain has TRBV3-1 and TRBJ2-1; TRBD2 agrees at 10 bases. The end of the DNA fits TRBJ2-7 better, so the J call may be wrong. The CDR3 spans 15 residues. Germline assignment: CDR1 LGHDT and CDR2 YNNKEL (reference sequence). The CDR3 spells CASSGTSGVYNEQYF. DNA for the CDR3: TGTGCCAGCAGCGGCACTAGCGGGGTCTACAATGAGCAGTACTTC.

This clonotype has ten or more counts. This rearrangement joins TRBV29-1 to TRBJ2-1, with a tentative D call TRBD2 (5 bases). The germline V gene has CDR1 SQVTM and CDR2 ANQGSEA. Deletions cut 0 bases from V and 4 bases from J, with 13 bases between. The CDR3 is 15 residues long. CDR3 residues: CSVEEWASRYNEQFF. CDR3 bases: TGCAGCGTTGAAGAGTGGGCTAGCAGATACAATGAGCAGTTCTTC.

V and J are TRBV11-3 and TRBJ2-5; TRBD1 matches 7 bases. The germline gives CDR1 SGHNT, CDR2 YENEEA. There are 15 residues in the CDR3. V trimming: 1 base; J trimming: 5 bases; junction bases outside the gene matches: 7. The chain's CDR3 is CASSLGDSASETQYF. The CDR3 DNA follows: TGTGCCAGCAGCTTAGGGGACAGCGCCTCGGAGACCCAGTACTTC.

The table lists this clonotype with a count of one. The chain carries TRBV10-3 and TRBJ2-3, with 11 bases matching TRBD2. CDR1 is ENHRY, CDR2 SYGVKD, per germline. V dropped 4 bases and J dropped 6; count of bases not matched to a gene: 3. The CDR3 contains 14 residues. The CDR3 DNA reads as TGTGCCATCAGTGTTAGCGGGGGGGTGGATACGCAGTATTTT. This codes for CAISVSGGVDTQYF.

This clonotype was observed a handful of times. The chain carries TRBV11-2 and TRBJ1-5; D is undetermined. The length of the CDR3 is 17 residues. Trimming removed 0 bases at V and 7 bases at J, with 19 bases between. The germline V gene has CDR1 SGHAT and CDR2 FQNNGV. For the CDR3, the DNA is TGTGCCAGCAGCTTAGATCGGGTCGCACCGGGCGGACAGCCCCAGCATTTT. It yields the protein CASSLDRVAPGGQPQHF.

J is TRBJ2-3 and V is TRBV7-2; D could derive from TRBD1 or TRBD2 (5 bases each). V lost 1 base and J lost 7, with 12 bases in between. CDR1 is SGHTA and CDR2 is FQGNSA in the germline V gene. This CDR3 comprises 14 residues. The CDR3 DNA sequence: TGTGCCAGCAGCTTAGTCCGGGACCCTAATACGCAGTATTTT. Its protein is CASSLVRDPNTQYF.

This clonotype has a handful of counts. This rearrangement joins TRBV15 to TRBJ2-5, with unresolved D. V dropped 0 bases and J dropped 4 bases, with 9 bases sitting between them. This CDR3 comprises 14 residues. CDR1 and CDR2 from the germline V gene are LNHNV and YYDKDF (reference sequence). Here the CDR3 reads CATSRDGILETQYF. CDR3 DNA: TGTGCCACCAGCAGAGATGGGATTCTAGAGACCCAGTACTTC.

This clonotype was counted between two and nine times. The chain joins TRBV12-3 or TRBV12-4 to TRBJ2-3, with a tentative D call TRBD2 (6 bases). The CDR3 has 11 amino acids. V lost 5 bases and J 9 bases, leaving 9 bases between the germline ends. CDR3 in DNA: TGTGCCAGCAGTACTAGCCCAACGCAGTATTTT. Its protein product is CASSTSPTQYF.